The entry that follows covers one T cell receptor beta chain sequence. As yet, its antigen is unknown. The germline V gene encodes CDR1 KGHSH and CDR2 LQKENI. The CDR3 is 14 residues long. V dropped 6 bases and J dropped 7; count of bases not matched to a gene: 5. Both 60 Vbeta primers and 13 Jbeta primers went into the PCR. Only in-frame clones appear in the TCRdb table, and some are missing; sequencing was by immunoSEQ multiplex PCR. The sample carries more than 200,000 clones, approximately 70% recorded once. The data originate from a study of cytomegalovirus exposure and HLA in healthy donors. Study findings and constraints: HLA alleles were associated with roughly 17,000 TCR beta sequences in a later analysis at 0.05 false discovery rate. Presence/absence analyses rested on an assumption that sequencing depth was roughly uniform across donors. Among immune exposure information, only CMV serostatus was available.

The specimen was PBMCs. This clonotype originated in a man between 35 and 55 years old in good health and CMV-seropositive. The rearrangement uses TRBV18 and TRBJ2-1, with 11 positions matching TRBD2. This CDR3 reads CASSPPSGGNEQFF. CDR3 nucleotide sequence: TGTGCCAGCTCCCCGCCTAGCGGGGGGAATGAGCAGTTCTTC. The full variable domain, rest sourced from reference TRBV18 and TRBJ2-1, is NAGVMQNPRHLVRRRGQEARLRCSPMKGHSHVYWYRQLPEEGLKFMVYLQKENIIDESGMPKERFSAEFPKEGPSILRIQQVVRGDSAAYFCASSPPSGGNEQFFGPGTRLTVL.